This record concerns one TCR beta chain sequence. Its antigen is not identified. This entry belongs to a study of response to subunit inactivated influenza vaccine. Study outcomes and limitations: Authors suggested each seasonal influenza vaccination recruits few new T cells.

Each CDR3 protein is one row after TCRdb ran MiXCR on the RT-PCR reads. The sample contains hundreds of thousands of distinct CDR3 sequences, less than 20% of which appear only once. The TCR was taken from a man aged 45-65 years who received an inactivated influenza vaccine. Sequencing was performed on PBMCs from blood, taken 11 to 12 days after vaccination.

This CDR3 is CSARDWTGVDTQYF. The DNA of the CDR3 is TGCAGTGCTAGAGATTGGACAGGGGTAGATACGCAGTATTTT. The J gene is TRBJ2-3, the V gene TRBV20-1; TRBD1 agrees at 9 bases. CDR3 size: 14 residues. Germline values: CDR1 DFQATT, CDR2 SNEGSKA (reference sequence). V trimming: 0 bases; J trimming: 5 bases; junction bases outside the gene matches: 3.